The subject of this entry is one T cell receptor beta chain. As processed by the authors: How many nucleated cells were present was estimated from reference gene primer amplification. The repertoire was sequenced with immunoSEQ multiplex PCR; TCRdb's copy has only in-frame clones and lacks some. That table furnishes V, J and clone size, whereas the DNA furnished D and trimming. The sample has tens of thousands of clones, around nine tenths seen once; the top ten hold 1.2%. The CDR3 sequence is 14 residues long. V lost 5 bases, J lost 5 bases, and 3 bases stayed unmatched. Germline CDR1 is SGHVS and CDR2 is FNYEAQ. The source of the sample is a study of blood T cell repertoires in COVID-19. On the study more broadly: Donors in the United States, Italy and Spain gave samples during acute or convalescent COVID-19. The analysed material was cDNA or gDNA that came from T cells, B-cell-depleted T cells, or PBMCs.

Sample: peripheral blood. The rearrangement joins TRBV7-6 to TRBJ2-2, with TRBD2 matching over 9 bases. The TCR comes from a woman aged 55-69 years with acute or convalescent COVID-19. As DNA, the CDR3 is TGTGCCAGCAGCCCGCGGGAGGGGACCGGGGAGCTGTTTTTT. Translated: CASSPREGTGELFF. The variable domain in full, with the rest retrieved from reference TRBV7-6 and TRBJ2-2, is GAGVSQSPRYKVTKRGQDVALRCDPISGHVSLYWYRQALGQGPEFLTYFNYEAQQDKSGLPNDRFSAERPEGSISTLTIQRTEQRDSAMYRCASSPREGTGELFFGEGSRLTVL.